The next 14 T cell receptor beta chains were all read from a single sample in a study of T cells expressing NK-cell markers. TCRdb reprocessed the 5' RACE reads, keeping one entry per CDR3 protein, no DNA. This sample's table reports 150,000 to 180,000 distinct CDR3 sequences. The sequenced sample was blood T cells: a sorted CD56 or NKG2C T cell subset, CD4+ or CD8+ T cells, or bulk PBMC T cells (not recorded which). Receptors were obtained from a woman aged 45-60 years in good health.

The V and J genes are TRBV2 and TRBJ2-7; lacking DNA, the TRBD1 call made by TCRdb goes unchecked. The germline V gene encodes CDR1 SNHLY and CDR2 FYNNEI. This CDR3 region has 13 residues. CDR3: CATTPGQGGEQYF.

This sequence joins TRBV28 and TRBJ2-1; TCRdb indicates TRBD1, and absent DNA this call remains unverified. CDR3 length: 15 amino acids. Looked up from germline, CDR1 is MDHEN and CDR2 is SYDVKM. CDR3 residues: CASSLGGVSQYEQFF.

The chain combines TRBV13 with TRBJ2-3; the TRBD2 assignment by TCRdb is unverifiable without DNA. CDR3 length equals 16 residues. Germline V lookup: CDR1 PRHDT, CDR2 FYEKMQ (reference sequence). CDR3 loop: CASSRGLAGSTDTQYF.

V and J are TRBV27 and TRBJ2-1. Germline V CDR1 and CDR2: MNHEY, SMNVEV (reference sequence). The CDR3 spans 14 residues. CDR3 sequence reads: CASSLIGLNNEQFF.

The V gene is TRBV6-4, the J gene TRBJ1-2; TCRdb outputs TRBD1, but without DNA this stays unchecked. Germline CDR1 and CDR2: MRHNA and SNTAGT. This CDR3 is 14 amino acids long. CDR3 loop: CASSDSPGQGDYTF.

This chain links TRBV4-2 with TRBJ1-1. The CDR3 consists of 15 residues. Germline V gene data show CDR1 as LGHNA and CDR2 as YNFKEQ. CDR3 amino acids: CASSQDVTWATEAFF.

The V and J genes are TRBV12-3 or TRBV12-4 and TRBJ1-1; TCRdb picks TRBD1, but there is no DNA to check that call. The CDR3 contains 14 residues. CDR3 region: CASRRTALNTEAFF.

The chain employs TRBV5-1 and TRBJ2-3; there is no DNA to check the TCRdb D call of TRBD1. Germline CDR1 reads SGHRS; CDR2 reads YFSETQ. The CDR3 length is 14 residues. CDR3: CASSFGTSTDTQYF.

This sequence joins TRBV10-3 and TRBJ2-5; checking the TCRdb D call of TRBD2 is not possible without DNA. This CDR3 has 16 residues. The germline V gene encodes CDR1 ENHRY and CDR2 SYGVKD. The CDR3 protein is CASKGPGLAGFETQYF.

This chain joins TRBV5-8 and TRBJ2-1; TCRdb reports TRBD2, a call that lacks DNA to check it against. The CDR3 totals 14 residues. Germline CDR1 and CDR2: SGHTS and YDEGEE. The CDR3 here is CASSTGTSGDEQFF.

The chain joins TRBV6-6 to TRBJ1-5; TCRdb's assignment of TRBD1 cannot be checked, as there is no DNA. The CDR3 sequence is 16 residues long. CDR1 and CDR2 (germline): MNHNY, SVGAGI (reference sequence). The CDR3 sequence is CASSYSVRTENQPQHF.

This rearrangement joins TRBV24-1 to TRBJ2-1; as DNA is missing, the TRBD2 call by TCRdb cannot be tested. Germline V CDR1 and CDR2: KGHDR, SFDVKD. The CDR3 totals 17 residues. CDR3 sequence: CATSGPVDYYSYNEQFF.

The rearrangement links TRBV5-1 to TRBJ1-1. There are 11 residues in the CDR3. Germline assignment: CDR1 SGHRS and CDR2 YFSETQ. CDR3 residues: CASSFDGEAFF.

V is TRBV12-3 or TRBV12-4 and J is TRBJ2-7; TCRdb picks TRBD1, but there is no DNA to check that call. The CDR3 length is 14 residues. The CDR3 sequence: CASSPGTGNNEQYF.